This T cell receptor (beta chain) was identified in a study of blood T cell repertoires in COVID-19. Authors' methods: Reference gene primer amplification in the assay estimated nucleated cell counts. The data were produced by immunoSEQ multiplex PCR, yet TCRdb's version contains in-frame clones alone and is incomplete. From that table come the V and J calls and clone size; the DNA was used to work out D and trimming. The table records about 380,000 clones, 85% of them present only once. This CDR3 comprises 15 residues. Germline V lookup: CDR1 SGDLS, CDR2 YYNGEE. V shed 4 bases and J shed 0 bases, with 11 bases lying between them.

This sequence originates from a woman between 18 and 30 years old with acute or convalescent COVID-19. The sequencing input was peripheral blood. The chain combines TRBV9 with TRBJ1-5, with D perhaps matching TRBD1 (5 bases). This CDR3 is CASSPGQNSNQPQHF. CDR3 in DNA: TGTGCCAGCAGCCCAGGACAAAATAGCAATCAGCCCCAGCATTTT.